A single sample is the source of the 26 T cell receptor beta chains below, sequenced in a study of radiation and T cells in renal cell carcinoma (dated by TCRdb to about 2020). The library was built by means of the immunoSEQ multiplex PCR assay. In its TCRdb copy, this immuneACCESS table keeps in-frame sequences only and misses some clones. Where compared with another copy, unresolved V genes explain less than half of these, and the others have no known cause. The sample table lists 65,000 or so clones, about 83% of them with a count of one. In total, the top ten clones hold more than 6.5% of the sample. In light of the paper, this sample's time point label describes: blood 4 weeks post-SBRT, at nephrectomy. The treatment or condition label for this specimen denotes: 15 Gy SBRT to primary tumor, nephrectomy 4 weeks later. Source: blood, taken from a patient whose treatment included radiotherapy and nephrectomy. Receptor source: a man between 60 and 70 years old with renal cell carcinoma.

This sequence joins TRBV30 and TRBJ2-5; 7 nucleotides agree with TRBD1. The tail of the sequence fits TRBJ2-7 better, so the J call may be wrong. CDR3 length: 16 residues. CDR1 is GTSNPN and CDR2 is SVGIG in the germline V gene (reference sequence). The CDR3 DNA sequence: TGTGCCTGGGGTATGGGACAGCAATACCAACCATACGAGCAGTACTTC. Translated, it gives CAWGMGQQYQPYEQYF.

This rearrangement joins TRBV7-2 to TRBJ2-1; 7 bases line up with TRBD2. The germline V gene has CDR1 SGHTA and CDR2 FQGNSA. V was clipped by 3 bases and J by 8 bases; unmatched bases: 13. This CDR3 contains 16 residues. CDR3 nucleotide sequence: TGTGCCAGCAGCTTGGGCGGCGGGAGTGTTTTGGATGAGCAGTTCTTC. It codes for CASSLGGGSVLDEQFF.

The V call is TRBV20-1, the J call TRBJ1-1; D unclear. The germline V gene encodes CDR1 DFQATT and CDR2 SNEGSKA (reference sequence). Between the trimmed V and J ends, which lost 0 bases and 7 bases, there was a span of 6 bases. The CDR3 runs 11 residues. CDR3 nucleotides: TGCAGTGCTAGAGACGTAAATGAAGCTTTCTTT. As protein: CSARDVNEAFF.

The rearrangement joins TRBV7-8 to TRBJ1-1, with D hard to call. V was pared by 5 bases and J by 7 bases, with 11 bases between. The CDR3 is made up of 12 amino acids. Germline V gene data show CDR1 as SGHVS and CDR2 as FQNEAQ. DNA for the CDR3: TGTGCCAGCAGCCCGCGGACCGGTGAAGCTTTCTTT. Translated: CASSPRTGEAFF.

The sample holds one count of this clone. This chain joins TRBV28 and TRBJ1-4; the D is unclear. Germline values: CDR1 MDHEN, CDR2 SYDVKM. This CDR3 is built from 13 residues. V was cut by 8 bases and J by 0 bases, with 7 bases left in between. CDR3 loop: CASFETTNEKLFF. CDR3 in DNA: TGTGCCAGCTTCGAGACAACTAATGAAAAACTGTTTTTT.

V gene TRBV11-2 combines with J gene TRBJ1-6; D is uncertain. The CDR3 is 13 residues long. CDR1 and CDR2 from the germline V gene are SGHAT and FQNNGV. Trimming shortened V by 6 bases and J by 10 bases, and 13 bases separated the two germline ends. CDR3 nucleotides: TGTGCCAGCAGGTCATGGTTGGTGTCACCCCTCCACTTT. This codes for CASRSWLVSPLHF.

This clone is a singleton in its sample. The gene calls are TRBV19 and TRBJ2-7; tentatively, D is TRBD1 (6 bases). The CDR3 runs 20 residues. CDR1 LNHDA and CDR2 SQIVND come from the germline V gene (reference sequence). The V end lost 2 bases, the J end lost 0 bases, and 26 bases lay between the germline ends. The CDR3 loop reads CASSIKGGRGAAGSSYEQYF. CDR3 DNA: TGTGCCAGTAGTATAAAAGGTGGCAGGGGTGCGGCTGGGTCCTCCTACGAGCAGTACTTC.

This chain connects TRBV7-9 to TRBJ2-3; TRBD1 or TRBD2 may be the D gene (6 bases each). V was trimmed by 5 bases and J by 2 bases, leaving 17 bases between them. CDR1 and CDR2 from the germline V gene are SEHNR and FQNEAQ (reference sequence). There are 16 residues in the CDR3. CDR3 region: CASSPARGEFTDTQYF. For the CDR3, the DNA is TGTGCCAGCAGCCCGGCGAGGGGGGAATTCACAGATACGCAGTATTTT.

V is TRBV6-1 and J is TRBJ1-4; a weak D match, TRBD1 (5 bases). Germline CDR1 is MNHNS and CDR2 is SASEGT. The CDR3 runs to 14 residues. V shed 9 bases and J shed 4 bases, with 15 bases lying between them. CDR3 region: CASDGAWDNEKLFF. The CDR3 nucleotides are TGTGCCAGTGATGGGGCGTGGGATAATGAAAAACTGTTTTTT.

This chain joins TRBV2 and TRBJ2-5; no reliable D call. Germline V gene sequence: CDR1 SNHLY, CDR2 FYNNEI. Trimming left V 7 bases short and J 7 bases short, with 16 bases between. The CDR3 extends over 13 amino acids. The CDR3 coding sequence is TGTGCCAGCAAAGGTCCGACGACGGGGACCCAGTACTTC. Amino acids: CASKGPTTGTQYF.

This clone was seen repeatedly, ten times or more. V and J are TRBV7-8 and TRBJ2-1, with unresolved D. The germline CDR1 and CDR2 sequences are SGHVS and FQNEAQ. There are 12 residues in the CDR3. Deletions cut 2 bases from V and 11 bases from J, with 10 bases between. The CDR3 nucleotides are TGTGCCAGCAGCTTAAATCGAGGAAAGCAGTTCTTC. This gives the protein CASSLNRGKQFF.

The genes are TRBV6-6 and TRBJ2-2; 9 bases are shared with TRBD2. J lost 4 bases, V lost 6 bases, and 3 bases had no gene match. CDR3 size: 14 residues. Looked up from germline, CDR1 is MNHNY and CDR2 is SVGAGI (reference sequence). CDR3 sequence reads: CASRREGRTGELFF. CDR3 bases: TGTGCCAGCAGGCGGGAGGGTCGCACCGGGGAGCTGTTTTTT.

This clone was seen a few times. V is TRBV29-1 and J is TRBJ2-5; D is undetermined. Deletions cut 4 bases from V and 4 bases from J, with 4 bases between. The CDR3 length is 10 residues. Germline CDR1 reads SQVTM; CDR2 reads ANQGSEA. CDR3 in amino acids: CSVGGETQYF. The CDR3 DNA reads as TGCAGCGTTGGGGGAGAGACCCAGTACTTC.

The rearrangement uses TRBV4-3 and TRBJ1-1, with unresolved D. Germline-derived CDR1 and CDR2 are LGHNA and YSLEER. The V end was cut by 0 bases, the J end by 7 bases, with 15 bases between. This CDR3 has 15 residues. CDR3 DNA sequence: TGCGCCAGCAGCCAAGAAGGTGCCAAGAACGGTGAAGCTTTCTTT. Its protein is CASSQEGAKNGEAFF.

The chain is built from TRBV5-6 and TRBJ2-7, with TRBD1 as a possible D gene (5 bases). This CDR3 has 12 amino acids. CDR1 and CDR2 (germline): SGHDT, YYEEEE. V was clipped by 0 bases and J by 7 bases, with 8 bases between them. CDR3: CASSLVTAEQYF. The CDR3 DNA is TGTGCCAGCAGCTTGGTGACAGCAGAGCAGTACTTC.

This clone showed up just once. The rearrangement joins TRBV19 to TRBJ2-5; 10 bases map to TRBD2. Looked up from germline, CDR1 is LNHDA and CDR2 is SQIVND (reference sequence). There are 14 residues in the CDR3. After removal of 10 bases from V and 4 bases from J, the junction contained 9 bases not matched to a gene. CDR3 loop: CATTSGNRGETQYF. The CDR3, as DNA: TGTGCCACAACTAGCGGGAACCGGGGAGAGACCCAGTACTTC.

The chain recombines TRBV4-3 with TRBJ1-4; D remains ambiguous. V was cut by 0 bases and J by 0 bases, with 8 bases left in between. The CDR3 runs to 16 residues. In germline, CDR1 is LGHNA, CDR2 YSLEER. The CDR3 sequence is CASSQETPPTNEKLFF. CDR3 in DNA: TGCGCCAGCAGCCAAGAAACACCCCCAACTAATGAAAAACTGTTTTTT.

The chain joins TRBV5-4 to TRBJ2-5; 9 bases fit TRBD1. V dropped 0 bases and J dropped 5; count of bases not matched to a gene: 2. The CDR3 contains 14 residues. The V gene's germline CDR1 is SGHNT and CDR2 YYREEE (reference sequence). The CDR3 loop reads CASSLDRGLETQYF. The CDR3 region has the DNA TGTGCCAGCAGCTTGGACAGGGGGCTTGAGACCCAGTACTTC.

The gene calls are TRBV11-3 and TRBJ2-5; D is unresolved. There are 14 residues in the CDR3. In germline, CDR1 is SGHNT, CDR2 YENEEA. Trimming pared 3 bases from V and 5 bases from J, leaving 13 bases between. The CDR3 nucleotides are TGTGCCAGCAGCTTTAGCCCCCTCGGGGAGACCCAGTACTTC. Its translation is CASSFSPLGETQYF.

The chain carries TRBV7-2 and TRBJ1-4; 7 bases fit TRBD1. Germline assignment: CDR1 SGHTA and CDR2 FQGNSA. V lost 1 base, J lost 6 bases, and 2 bases stayed unmatched. CDR3 length equals 14 residues. DNA of the CDR3: TGTGCCAGCAGCTTAGTAGGGGGCCATGAAAAACTGTTTTTT. This encodes CASSLVGGHEKLFF. Full variable domain (rest looked up from reference TRBV7-2 and TRBJ1-4): GAGVSQSPSNKVTEKGKDVELRCDPISGHTALYWYRQSLGQGLEFLIYFQGNSAPDKSGLPSDRFSAERTGGSVSTLTIQRTQQEDSAVYLCASSLVGGHEKLFFGSGTQLSVL.

The J gene is TRBJ2-5, the V gene TRBV7-8; 15 positions agree with TRBD2. The length of the CDR3 is 22 residues. Trimming took 8 bases from V and 3 from J; bases not matched to a gene: 25. In germline, CDR1 is SGHVS, CDR2 FQNEAQ. CDR3 nucleotide sequence: TGTGCCAGCCTAGCCACCAGGGGGGAGGGACTAGCGGGAGGTACTACCAAAGAGACCCAGTACTTC. This codes for CASLATRGEGLAGGTTKETQYF.

Relative to its sample, this clone is medium-sized. The chain recombines TRBV7-9 with TRBJ1-1; D perhaps matches TRBD1 (5 bases). V lost 5 bases and J lost 1, with 17 bases in between. The CDR3 has 16 residues. The V gene's germline CDR1 is SEHNR and CDR2 FQNEAQ (reference sequence). The CDR3 region is CASSRVVGRSNTEAFF. CDR3 sequence (DNA): TGTGCCAGCAGCAGAGTGGTGGGGCGATCGAACACTGAAGCTTTCTTT. Drawing the rest from reference TRBV7-9 and TRBJ1-1, the complete variable domain is DTGVSQNPRHKITKRGQNVTFRCDPISEHNRLYWYRQTLGQGPEFLTYFQNEAQLEKSRLLSDRFSAERPKGSFSTLEIQRTEQGDSAMYLCASSRVVGRSNTEAFFGQGTRLTVV.

DNA for the CDR3: TGTGCCAGCAGCTTGTCTCAGAATCAGCCCCAGCATTTT. This gives the protein CASSLSQNQPQHF. V and J are TRBV5-6 and TRBJ1-5; the D is unclear. The germline V gene encodes CDR1 SGHDT and CDR2 YYEEEE. The CDR3 consists of 13 residues. Deletions cut 1 base from V and 4 bases from J, with 6 bases between.

This clone was seen a single time. In DNA form, the CDR3 reads TGTGCCAGCAGTACCACAGGGGGCGCGCAGAATTCACCCCTCCACTTT. It translates to CASSTTGGAQNSPLHF. The V call is TRBV7-9, the J call TRBJ1-6; 9 bases map to TRBD1. V was pared by 6 bases and J by 7 bases, with 10 bases of the junction left unmatched. CDR1 is SEHNR and CDR2 is FQNEAQ in the germline V gene (reference sequence). This CDR3 is built from 16 residues.

This clone was recorded only once. This rearrangement joins TRBV30 to TRBJ2-5; 9 bases fit TRBD2. This CDR3 spans 15 amino acids. The V gene's germline CDR1 is GTSNPN and CDR2 SVGIG (reference sequence). J gave up 1 base and V 6 bases, and 9 bases lay outside the gene matches. CDR3 nucleotide sequence: TGTGCCTGCGGGGGAGCGGGGGGATTCCAAGAGACCCAGTACTTC. Its protein is CACGGAGGFQETQYF.

The V call is TRBV13, the J call TRBJ2-3; 10 nucleotides agree with TRBD2. Trimming cost V 3 bases and J 1 base; bases outside gene matches: 1. The germline CDR1 and CDR2 sequences are PRHDT and FYEKMQ (reference sequence). The CDR3 has 15 residues. CDR3 sequence: CASSLGTSGTDTQYF. In nucleotides, the CDR3 is TGTGCCAGCAGCTTGGGGACTAGCGGCACAGATACGCAGTATTTT.